The 32 T cell receptor beta chains given below trace back to one sample, sequenced in a study of CD8 T cells in ankylosing spondylitis. Study results and limitations: Characteristic, it appeared, of ankylosing spondylitis blood was a TCR beta motif of eight highly homologous variants.

Which antigens these TCRs recognize remains unknown. Each CDR3 protein gets one entry after TCRdb re-called the 5' RACE reads with MiXCR. Counted here are hundreds of thousands of distinct CDR3 sequences, roughly 25% occurring once; the ten biggest clones make up roughly 0.8%. Specimen: blood, either unsorted or a sorted T cell fraction (not recorded which). Receptors originate from a male donor with ankylosing spondylitis.

This clonotype was seen many times. V usage is TRBV12-3 or TRBV12-4 and J usage is TRBJ2-3; no clear D gene. Trimming removed 6 bases from V and 5 bases from J, with 9 bases in between. This CDR3 has 12 amino acids. The CDR3 protein is CASSPPGDTQYF. In nucleotides, the CDR3 is TGTGCCAGCAGCCCCCCGGGAGATACGCAGTATTTT.

V and J are TRBV7-9 and TRBJ2-1, with 7 nucleotides matching TRBD1. The germline V gene encodes CDR1 SEHNR and CDR2 FQNEAQ (reference sequence). V was pared by 2 bases and J by 5 bases, with 9 bases of the junction left unmatched. The CDR3 contains 16 residues. The CDR3 region is CASSLSPTGKDNEQFF. The CDR3 nucleotides are TGTGCCAGCAGCTTATCTCCGACAGGGAAAGACAATGAGCAGTTCTTC. The full variable domain, its missing parts supplied by reference TRBV7-9 and TRBJ2-1, is DTGVSQNPRHKITKRGQNVTFRCDPISEHNRLYWYRQTLGQGPEFLTYFQNEAQLEKSRLLSDRFSAERPKGSFSTLEIQRTEQGDSAMYLCASSLSPTGKDNEQFFGPGTRLTVL.

The chain recombines TRBV4-1 with TRBJ2-3; either TRBD1 or TRBD2 may supply D (5 bases each). The CDR3 covers 17 residues. Trimming removed 0 bases from V and 1 base from J, with 14 bases in between. Germline V gene sequence: CDR1 MGHRA, CDR2 YSYEKL. The DNA for the CDR3 is TGCGCCAGCAGCCAAGATGGGGGACCGGCGGGCACAGATACGCAGTATTTT. Translation gives CASSQDGGPAGTDTQYF.

This clonotype was seen only a few times. The chain recombines TRBV20-1 with TRBJ2-1; the D is unclear. Trimming took off 7 bases at V and 4 bases at J, with 5 bases between the two ends. The CDR3 covers 10 residues. Germline CDR1 DFQATT, CDR2 SNEGSKA (reference sequence). CDR3 residues: CSVLYNEQFF. For the CDR3, the DNA is TGCAGTGTATTGTACAATGAGCAGTTCTTC.

The genes are TRBV20-1 and TRBJ2-3; the match to TRBD1 covers 8 bases. V dropped 6 bases and J dropped 0; count of bases not matched to a gene: 5. CDR1 DFQATT and CDR2 SNEGSKA come from the germline V gene (reference sequence). There are 14 residues in the CDR3. CDR3 sequence reads: CSAQGQESTDTQYF. CDR3 DNA: TGCAGTGCCCAGGGACAGGAAAGCACAGATACGCAGTATTTT.

The chain employs TRBV5-6 and TRBJ2-5, with 12 bases lining up with TRBD2. The trim removed 3 bases at V and 3 bases at J, leaving 12 bases unmatched. CDR3 length: 18 residues. Looked up from germline, CDR1 is SGHDT and CDR2 is YYEEEE. CDR3 in amino acids: CASSSLAGGTAKKETQYF. The CDR3 nucleotides read TGTGCCAGCAGCTCGCTAGCGGGAGGGACGGCAAAAAAAGAGACCCAGTACTTC.

This clonotype occurred a few times. The V and J genes are TRBV7-9 and TRBJ2-1; 12 positions agree with TRBD2. The CDR3 runs 16 residues. Germline CDR1 SEHNR, CDR2 FQNEAQ (reference sequence). J lost 7 bases, V lost 5 bases, and 9 bases had no gene match. CDR3 sequence (DNA): TGTGCCAGCAGCCCTAAGACTAGCGGGAGTAGGAATGAGCAGTTCTTC. It translates to CASSPKTSGSRNEQFF.

This clonotype was recorded a few times. This chain uses TRBV19 with TRBJ1-1; D uncertain. Trimming removed 3 bases at V and 3 bases at J, with 8 bases between. Germline-derived CDR1 and CDR2 are LNHDA and SQIVND (reference sequence). CDR3 size: 13 residues. CDR3 coding DNA: TGTGCCAGTAGTATTAACAGCTACACTGAAGCTTTCTTT. It specifies CASSINSYTEAFF.

This clonotype has just a few counts. The chain has TRBV25-1 and TRBJ1-5; D not resolved. From germline, CDR1 is MGHDK and CDR2 SYGVNS. V was trimmed by 4 bases and J by 7 bases, leaving 11 bases between them. The CDR3 is 13 residues long. The CDR3 DNA is TGTGCCAGCAGTGGGACGGGGATGCAGCCCCAGCATTTT. Encoded protein: CASSGTGMQPQHF. The complete variable domain, with remaining parts taken from reference TRBV25-1 and TRBJ1-5, reads EADIYQTPRYLVIGTGKKITLECSQTMGHDKMYWYQQDPGMELHLIHYSYGVNSTEKGDLSSESTVSRIRTEHFPLTLESARPSHTSQYLCASSGTGMQPQHFGDGTRLSIL.

Note on this clonotype: Likely a read error: the CDR3 ends without its conserved phenylalanine or tryptophan. CDR3 sequence reads: CASSLAFFTGSSGNTIYS. The DNA of the CDR3 is TGCGCCAGCAGCTTGGCCTTTTTTACCGGATCCTCTGGAAACACCATATATTCT. This chain links TRBV5-1 with TRBJ1-3, with unresolved D. CDR1 SGHRS and CDR2 YFSETQ come from the germline V gene. V was shortened by 0 bases and J by 0 bases, with 16 bases between the two germline ends. This CDR3 region has 18 residues.

This clonotype was found once. V is TRBV6-1 and J is TRBJ1-2, with 8 bases identical to TRBD1. V lost 0 bases and J lost 6; bases outside the gene matches: 6. Germline CDR1 is MNHNS and CDR2 is SASEGT. This CDR3 spans 15 amino acids. The CDR3 bases are TGTGCCAGCAGTGAAGCCGGACAGGGCGCAGATGGCTACACCTTC. It codes for CASSEAGQGADGYTF.

V gene TRBV15 combines with J gene TRBJ2-3; TRBD2 is a possible D gene (6 bases). Germline lookup yields CDR1 LNHNV and CDR2 YYDKDF (reference sequence). V gave up 0 bases and J gave up 0 bases, with 10 bases separating them. The CDR3 is 16 amino acids. The CDR3: CATSRDGGASTDTQYF. The CDR3 nucleotides are TGTGCCACCAGCAGAGATGGAGGGGCCAGCACAGATACGCAGTATTTT.

For the CDR3, the DNA is TGTGCCATCAGTCAACAGGGGGTCACCTACAATGAGCAGTTCTTC. The encoded protein is CAISQQGVTYNEQFF. The chain couples TRBV10-3 to TRBJ2-1, with 8 bases that match TRBD1. The V and J ends lost 5 bases and 2 bases, in that order; junction bases with no gene match: 5. Germline V gene lookup returns CDR1 ENHRY and CDR2 SYGVKD. The CDR3 loop spans 15 amino acids.

This clonotype was counted only a few times. This sequence joins TRBV11-2 and TRBJ2-5; 10 bases match TRBD2. CDR1 SGHAT and CDR2 FQNNGV come from the germline V gene. V gave up 2 bases and J gave up 5 bases; unmatched junction bases: 5. The CDR3 runs 15 residues. The CDR3 region is CASSLSSGSHETQYF. In nucleotides, the CDR3 is TGTGCCAGCAGCTTATCTAGCGGGAGCCATGAGACCCAGTACTTC. The whole variable domain, remainder taken from reference TRBV11-2 and TRBJ2-5, is EAGVAQSPRYKIIEKRQSVAFWCNPISGHATLYWYQQILGQGPKLLIQFQNNGVVDDSQLPKDRFSAERLKGVDSTLKIQPAKLEDSAVYLCASSLSSGSHETQYFGPGTRLLVL.

This clonotype was counted between two and nine times. The chain links TRBV9 to TRBJ2-2; tentatively, D is TRBD1 (6 bases). The CDR3 length is 15 residues. The germline gives CDR1 SGDLS, CDR2 YYNGEE. Trimming took off 4 bases at V and 5 bases at J, with 15 bases between the two ends. Written as DNA, the CDR3 is TGTGCCAGCAGCCCCGCGGCAGGGGTAACCGGGGAGCTGTTTTTT. It codes for CASSPAAGVTGELFF.

CDR3 protein: CASLPQTGAISGNTIYF. The CDR3 coding sequence is TGTGCCAGCCTGCCTCAGACAGGGGCGATCTCTGGAAACACCATATATTTT. V and J are TRBV27 and TRBJ1-3, with 8 bases lining up with TRBD1. The germline V gene encodes CDR1 MNHEY and CDR2 SMNVEV (reference sequence). V dropped 8 bases and J dropped 0; count of bases not matched to a gene: 12. The CDR3 extends over 17 amino acids.

This clonotype was recorded once. J is TRBJ2-2 and V is TRBV5-1, with no clear D. Germline V gene data show CDR1 as SGHRS and CDR2 as YFSETQ. The CDR3 covers 15 residues. With 0 bases removed from V and 4 bases from J, the gap between germline ends came to 10 bases. CDR3: CASSLALSSTGELFF. CDR3 bases: TGCGCCAGCAGCTTGGCGTTAAGCAGCACCGGGGAGCTGTTTTTT.

The chain employs TRBV7-8 and TRBJ2-2, with 8 bases that match TRBD1. The CDR3 runs 15 residues. Germline CDR1 reads SGHVS; CDR2 reads FQNEAQ. V was clipped by 2 bases and J by 5 bases; unmatched bases: 4. CDR3 DNA sequence: TGTGCCAGCAGCTTACAGGGGGCGGCGACCGGGGAGCTGTTTTTT. This translates into CASSLQGAATGELFF.

In DNA form, the CDR3 reads TGCGCCAGCAGCTTCCTAGCGACGAGAGGGAATGAGCAGTTCTTC. Encoded protein: CASSFLATRGNEQFF. This sequence joins TRBV5-1 and TRBJ2-1; D might be TRBD2 (6 bases). The length of the CDR3 is 15 residues. V lost 2 bases to trimming and J lost 7 bases, with 16 bases between them. The germline V gene has CDR1 SGHRS and CDR2 YFSETQ. The whole variable domain, remainder taken from reference TRBV5-1 and TRBJ2-1, is KAGVTQTPRYLIKTRGQQVTLSCSPISGHRSVSWYQQTPGQGLQFLFEYFSETQRNKGNFPGRFSGRQFSNSRSEMNVSTLELGDSALYLCASSFLATRGNEQFFGPGTRLTVL.

This clonotype was detected a few times. The chain links TRBV20-1 to TRBJ1-2; weak D call: TRBD1 (6 bases). V shed 3 bases and J shed 5 bases, with 13 bases lying between them. CDR1 and CDR2 (germline): DFQATT, SNEGSKA (reference sequence). This CDR3 has 13 amino acids. CDR3 nucleotide sequence: TGCAGTGCTAGGGGGGGGCAGGGATATGGCTACACCTTC. This translates into CSARGGQGYGYTF.

This clonotype turned up a few times. The chain uses TRBV6-1 and TRBJ2-1, with 9 bases aligning to TRBD2. V was clipped by 3 bases and J by 3 bases; unmatched bases: 3. Germline values: CDR1 MNHNS, CDR2 SASEGT. The CDR3 sequence is 15 residues long. For the CDR3, the DNA is TGTGCCAGCAGTGAGGGACTAGCAGACTACAATGAGCAGTTCTTC. It codes for CASSEGLADYNEQFF.

The chain uses TRBV21-1 and TRBJ2-5; the table's D call, TRBD2, was not checked against the DNA. TRBV21-1 is annotated as a pseudogene. The CDR3 has 18 amino acids. CDR3 region: CASRYGTSGIKLQETQYF. As DNA, the CDR3 is TGTGCCAGCAGATATGGGACTAGCGGTATAAAATTACAAGAGACCCAGTACTTC.

This clonotype has just a few counts. The V gene is TRBV12-3 or TRBV12-4, the J gene TRBJ2-1; 7 positions agree with TRBD2. J was trimmed by 12 bases and V by 3 bases; bases with no gene match: 8. This CDR3 contains 13 residues. The CDR3 DNA is TGTGCCAGCAGTTTCCGGACTAGTTCAGGGCAGTTCTTC. Amino acid sequence: CASSFRTSSGQFF.

The gene calls are TRBV3-1 and TRBJ1-2; TRBD1 matches at 8 bases. This CDR3 region has 13 residues. The V gene's germline CDR1 is LGHDT and CDR2 YNNKEL (reference sequence). The trim removed 4 bases at V and 6 bases at J, leaving 4 bases unmatched. The CDR3 DNA sequence: TGTGCCAGCAGCCCACGACAGGGGAATGGCTACACCTTC. It yields the protein CASSPRQGNGYTF.

The rearrangement links TRBV7-9 to TRBJ1-3; D is ambiguous. The CDR3 covers 16 residues. The germline gives CDR1 SEHNR, CDR2 FQNEAQ (reference sequence). The V gene lost 4 bases and the J gene lost 0 bases, with 13 bases spanning the gap. CDR3 residues: CASSSETDLSGNTIYF. CDR3 sequence (DNA): TGTGCCAGCAGCTCCGAGACCGACCTCTCTGGAAACACCATATATTTT.

The CDR3 loop is CATSRDREAIEAFF. CDR3 coding DNA: TGTGCCACCAGCAGAGATCGGGAAGCGATTGAAGCTTTCTTT. The chain recombines TRBV15 with TRBJ1-1; D remains ambiguous. The CDR3 is 14 residues long. In germline, CDR1 is LNHNV, CDR2 YYDKDF (reference sequence). Trimming removed 0 bases at V and 7 bases at J, with 12 bases between.

V usage is TRBV20-1 and J usage is TRBJ2-1; 11 bases are a match to TRBD2. Germline CDR1 and CDR2: DFQATT and SNEGSKA (reference sequence). CDR3 length: 15 amino acids. The CDR3 coding sequence is TGCGGAGGCAACCCCCAACTAGCGGGAGTGGGTGAGCAGTTCTTC. Protein product: CGGNPQLAGVGEQFF.

The rearrangement joins TRBV12-3 or TRBV12-4 to TRBJ2-5; 7 bases agree with TRBD1. The CDR3 length is 16 residues. V dropped 6 bases and J dropped 5; count of bases not matched to a gene: 15. CDR3 amino acids: CASSLTGRNAGETQYF. Here the CDR3 DNA reads TGTGCCAGCAGCCTGACAGGGCGGAATGCGGGTGAGACCCAGTACTTC.

A few counts support this clonotype. The rearrangement uses TRBV3-1 and TRBJ1-1, with D tentatively TRBD1 (5 bases). CDR1 and CDR2 (germline): LGHDT, YNNKEL (reference sequence). The CDR3 is 14 residues long. Trimming took off 4 bases at V and 3 bases at J, with 12 bases between the two ends. CDR3 sequence reads: CASSLIGADTEAFF. The CDR3 DNA reads as TGTGCCAGCAGCCTTATCGGGGCCGACACTGAAGCTTTCTTT.

The chain joins TRBV20-1 to TRBJ1-3; D gene unclear. This CDR3 is built from 13 residues. Germline V gene data show CDR1 as DFQATT and CDR2 as SNEGSKA (reference sequence). V lost 0 bases, J lost 8 bases, and 11 bases lay in between. The CDR3 reads CSAREPSRDTIYF. The CDR3 bases are TGCAGTGCTAGAGAACCTTCAAGGGACACCATATATTTT.

The J gene is TRBJ2-2, the V gene TRBV6-6, with D unresolved. The germline V and J ends were trimmed by 6 bases and 7 bases, with 3 bases remaining between them. The CDR3 has 10 residues. Germline-derived CDR1 and CDR2 are MNHNY and SVGAGI (reference sequence). The CDR3: CASRNGELFF. Here the CDR3 DNA reads TGTGCCAGCAGAAACGGGGAGCTGTTTTTT.

The sample holds a few counts of this clonotype. This chain joins TRBV25-1 and TRBJ1-1, with TRBD1 as a possible D gene (5 bases). Germline-derived CDR1 and CDR2 are MGHDK and SYGVNS. The CDR3 has 13 amino acids. The ends were cut back, 6 bases at V and 4 bases at J, with 12 bases in the middle. CDR3: CASRGPGATEAFF. The CDR3 DNA is TGTGCCAGCAGAGGACCTGGGGCCACTGAAGCTTTCTTT.